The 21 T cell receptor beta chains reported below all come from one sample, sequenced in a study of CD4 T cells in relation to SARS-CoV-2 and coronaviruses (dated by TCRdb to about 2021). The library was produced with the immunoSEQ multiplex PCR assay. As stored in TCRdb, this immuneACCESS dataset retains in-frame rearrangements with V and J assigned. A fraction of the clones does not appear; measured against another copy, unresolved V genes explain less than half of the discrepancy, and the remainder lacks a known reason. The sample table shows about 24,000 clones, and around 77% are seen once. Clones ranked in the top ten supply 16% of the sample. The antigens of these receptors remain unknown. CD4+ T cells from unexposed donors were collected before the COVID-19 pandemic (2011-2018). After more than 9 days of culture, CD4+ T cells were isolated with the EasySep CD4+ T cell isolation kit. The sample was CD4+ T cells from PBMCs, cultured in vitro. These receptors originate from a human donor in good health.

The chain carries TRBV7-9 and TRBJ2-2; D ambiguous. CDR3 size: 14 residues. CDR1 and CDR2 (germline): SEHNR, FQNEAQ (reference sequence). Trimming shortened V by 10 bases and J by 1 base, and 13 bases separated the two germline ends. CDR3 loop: CATRPLRNTGELFF. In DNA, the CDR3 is TGTGCCACTCGACCCCTCAGGAACACCGGGGAGCTGTTTTTT.

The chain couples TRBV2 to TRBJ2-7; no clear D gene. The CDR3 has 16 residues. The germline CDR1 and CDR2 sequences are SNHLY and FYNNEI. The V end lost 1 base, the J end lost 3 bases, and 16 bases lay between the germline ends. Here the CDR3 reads CASSEESRTLGYEQYF. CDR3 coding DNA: TGTGCCAGCAGTGAAGAGTCGCGGACCCTAGGCTACGAGCAGTACTTC.

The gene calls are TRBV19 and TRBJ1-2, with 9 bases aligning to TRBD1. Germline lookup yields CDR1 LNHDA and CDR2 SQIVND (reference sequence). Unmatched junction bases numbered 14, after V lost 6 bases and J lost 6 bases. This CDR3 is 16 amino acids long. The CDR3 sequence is CASSWDREGRVDGYTF. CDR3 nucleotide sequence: TGTGCCAGTAGCTGGGACAGGGAGGGCCGGGTGGATGGCTACACCTTC. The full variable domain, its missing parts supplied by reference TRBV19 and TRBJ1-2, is DGGITQSPKYLFRKEGQNVTLSCEQNLNHDAMYWYRQDPGQGLRLIYYSQIVNDFQKGDIAEGYSVSREKKESFPLTVTSAQKNPTAFYLCASSWDREGRVDGYTFGSGTRLTVV.

The CDR3 DNA reads TGTGCCACCAGTGAGTTCGGACAGGGGGTCGCCGGGGAGCTGTTTTTT. It encodes CATSEFGQGVAGELFF. The V gene is TRBV24-1, the J gene TRBJ2-2, with 10 bases matching TRBD1. V gave up 4 bases and J gave up 6 bases; unmatched junction bases: 7. This CDR3 spans 16 amino acids. Per the germline V gene, CDR1 is KGHDR and CDR2 is SFDVKD.

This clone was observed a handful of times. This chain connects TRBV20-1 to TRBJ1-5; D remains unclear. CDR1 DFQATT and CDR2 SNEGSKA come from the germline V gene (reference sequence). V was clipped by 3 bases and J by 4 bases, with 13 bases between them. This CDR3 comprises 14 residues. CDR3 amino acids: CSASIVGNNQPQHF. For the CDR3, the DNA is TGCAGTGCTAGTATCGTCGGAAATAATCAGCCCCAGCATTTT.

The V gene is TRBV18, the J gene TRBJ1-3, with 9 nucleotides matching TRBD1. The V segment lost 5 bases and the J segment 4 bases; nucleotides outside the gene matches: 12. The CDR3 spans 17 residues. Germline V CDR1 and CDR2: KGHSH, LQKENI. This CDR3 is CASSTRQGETYGNTIYF. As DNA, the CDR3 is TGTGCCAGCTCAACGAGACAGGGGGAGACTTACGGAAACACCATATATTTT.

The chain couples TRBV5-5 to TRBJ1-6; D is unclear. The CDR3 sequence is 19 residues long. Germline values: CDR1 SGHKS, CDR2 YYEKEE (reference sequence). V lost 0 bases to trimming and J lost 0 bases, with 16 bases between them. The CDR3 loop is CASSLARQTLSSYNSPLHF. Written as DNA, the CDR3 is TGTGCCAGCAGCTTGGCGCGGCAGACACTAAGCTCCTATAATTCACCCCTCCACTTT.

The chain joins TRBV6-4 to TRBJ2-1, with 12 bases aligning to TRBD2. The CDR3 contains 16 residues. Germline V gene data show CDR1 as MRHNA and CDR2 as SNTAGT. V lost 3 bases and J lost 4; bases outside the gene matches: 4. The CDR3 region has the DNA TGTGCCAGCAGTGAATCCGGGACTAGCGGGTACAATGAGCAGTTCTTC. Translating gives CASSESGTSGYNEQFF.

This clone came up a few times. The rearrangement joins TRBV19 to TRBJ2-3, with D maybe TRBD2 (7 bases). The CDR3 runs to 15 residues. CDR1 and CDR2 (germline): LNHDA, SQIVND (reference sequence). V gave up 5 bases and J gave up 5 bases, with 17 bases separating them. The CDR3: CASSPVAGEGDTQYF. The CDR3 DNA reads TGTGCCAGTAGTCCCGTGGCAGGGGAGGGAGATACGCAGTATTTT.

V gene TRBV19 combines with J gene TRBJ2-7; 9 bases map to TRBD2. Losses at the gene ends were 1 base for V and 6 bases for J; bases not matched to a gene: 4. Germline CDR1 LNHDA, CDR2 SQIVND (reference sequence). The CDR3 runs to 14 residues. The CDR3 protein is CASSIGAGGSEQYF. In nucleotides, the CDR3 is TGTGCCAGTAGTATAGGAGCGGGAGGCTCCGAGCAGTACTTC.

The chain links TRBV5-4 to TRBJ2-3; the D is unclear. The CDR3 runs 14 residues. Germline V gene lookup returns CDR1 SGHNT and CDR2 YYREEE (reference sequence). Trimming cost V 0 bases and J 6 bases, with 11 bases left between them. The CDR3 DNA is TGTGCCAGCAGCTTGGGGTTAAGCGACGATACGCAGTATTTT. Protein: CASSLGLSDDTQYF.

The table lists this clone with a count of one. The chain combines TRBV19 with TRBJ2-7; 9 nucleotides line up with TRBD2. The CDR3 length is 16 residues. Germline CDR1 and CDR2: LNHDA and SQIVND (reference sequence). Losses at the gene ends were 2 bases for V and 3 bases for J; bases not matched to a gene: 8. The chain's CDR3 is CASSIPAASGIYEQYF. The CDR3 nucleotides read TGTGCCAGTAGTATACCCGCGGCTAGCGGGATCTACGAGCAGTACTTC. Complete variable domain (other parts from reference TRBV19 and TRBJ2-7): DGGITQSPKYLFRKEGQNVTLSCEQNLNHDAMYWYRQDPGQGLRLIYYSQIVNDFQKGDIAEGYSVSREKKESFPLTVTSAQKNPTAFYLCASSIPAASGIYEQYFGPGTRLTVT.

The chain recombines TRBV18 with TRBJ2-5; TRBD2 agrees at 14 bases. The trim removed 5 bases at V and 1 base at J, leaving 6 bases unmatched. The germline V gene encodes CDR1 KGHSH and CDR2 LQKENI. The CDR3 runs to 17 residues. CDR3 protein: CASSYGTSGSGQETQYF. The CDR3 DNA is TGTGCCAGCTCATACGGGACTAGCGGGAGTGGCCAAGAGACCCAGTACTTC.

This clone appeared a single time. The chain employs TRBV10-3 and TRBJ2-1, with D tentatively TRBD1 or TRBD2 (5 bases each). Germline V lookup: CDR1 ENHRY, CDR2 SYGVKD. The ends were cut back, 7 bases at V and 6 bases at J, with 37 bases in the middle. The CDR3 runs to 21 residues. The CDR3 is CAINRDSFTRLGTSPSNEQFF. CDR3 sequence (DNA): TGTGCCATCAATAGAGACAGTTTCACCCGTTTAGGGACCTCCCCCTCCAATGAGCAGTTCTTC.

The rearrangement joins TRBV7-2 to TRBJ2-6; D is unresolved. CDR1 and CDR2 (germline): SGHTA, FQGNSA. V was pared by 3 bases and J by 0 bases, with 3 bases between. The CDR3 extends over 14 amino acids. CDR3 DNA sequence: TGTGCCAGCAGCTTCGGCTCTGGGGCCAACGTCCTGACTTTC. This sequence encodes CASSFGSGANVLTF. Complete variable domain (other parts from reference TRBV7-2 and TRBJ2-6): GAGVSQSPSNKVTEKGKDVELRCDPISGHTALYWYRQSLGQGLEFLIYFQGNSAPDKSGLPSDRFSAERTGGSVSTLTIQRTQQEDSAVYLCASSFGSGANVLTFGAGSRLTVL.

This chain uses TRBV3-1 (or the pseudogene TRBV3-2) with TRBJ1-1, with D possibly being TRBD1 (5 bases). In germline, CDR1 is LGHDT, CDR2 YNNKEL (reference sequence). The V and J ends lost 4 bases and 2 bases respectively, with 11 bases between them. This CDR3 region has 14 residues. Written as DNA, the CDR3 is TGTGCCAGCAGCCCTCCGGGACCCAACACTGAAGCTTTCTTT. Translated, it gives CASSPPGPNTEAFF.

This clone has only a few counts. The CDR3, as DNA: TGTGCCAGCAGCGGGAACAACAGGGGTTACGAGCAGTACTTC. Amino acid sequence: CASSGNNRGYEQYF. V and J are TRBV7-9 and TRBJ2-7; 7 bases map to TRBD1. Germline CDR1 is SEHNR and CDR2 is FQNEAQ (reference sequence). CDR3 size: 14 residues. The ends lost 5 bases at V and 4 bases at J; junction bases unmatched: 8.

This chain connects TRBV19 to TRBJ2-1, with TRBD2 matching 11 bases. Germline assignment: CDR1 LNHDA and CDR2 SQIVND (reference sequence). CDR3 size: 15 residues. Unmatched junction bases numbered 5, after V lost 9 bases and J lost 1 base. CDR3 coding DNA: TGTGCCAGCCTACTAGCGGGAGTATCCTACAATGAGCAGTTCTTC. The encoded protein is CASLLAGVSYNEQFF.

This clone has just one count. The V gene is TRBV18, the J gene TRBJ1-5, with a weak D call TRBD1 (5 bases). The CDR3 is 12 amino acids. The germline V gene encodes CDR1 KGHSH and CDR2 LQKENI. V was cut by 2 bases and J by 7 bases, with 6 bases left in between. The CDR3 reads CASSPGDQPQHF. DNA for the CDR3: TGTGCCAGCTCACCAGGGGACCAGCCCCAGCATTTT. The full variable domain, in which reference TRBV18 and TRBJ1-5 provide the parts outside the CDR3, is NAGVMQNPRHLVRRRGQEARLRCSPMKGHSHVYWYRQLPEEGLKFMVYLQKENIIDESGMPKERFSAEFPKEGPSILRIQQVVRGDSAAYFCASSPGDQPQHFGDGTRLSIL.

Here the CDR3 DNA reads TGTGCCAGCAGTCGAGCGGGCCCCGGTTACAATGAGCAGTTCTTC. It translates to CASSRAGPGYNEQFF. V usage is TRBV28 and J usage is TRBJ2-1, with D perhaps TRBD2 (6 bases). Trimming took 5 bases from V and 4 from J, leaving 15 bases between them. The CDR3 loop spans 15 amino acids. Per the germline V gene, CDR1 is MDHEN and CDR2 is SYDVKM.

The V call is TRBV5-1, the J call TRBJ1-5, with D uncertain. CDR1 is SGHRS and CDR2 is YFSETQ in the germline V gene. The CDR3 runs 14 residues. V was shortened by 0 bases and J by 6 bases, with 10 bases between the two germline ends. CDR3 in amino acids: CASSLDGVGQPQHF. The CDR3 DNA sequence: TGCGCCAGCAGCTTGGACGGGGTTGGTCAGCCCCAGCATTTT.